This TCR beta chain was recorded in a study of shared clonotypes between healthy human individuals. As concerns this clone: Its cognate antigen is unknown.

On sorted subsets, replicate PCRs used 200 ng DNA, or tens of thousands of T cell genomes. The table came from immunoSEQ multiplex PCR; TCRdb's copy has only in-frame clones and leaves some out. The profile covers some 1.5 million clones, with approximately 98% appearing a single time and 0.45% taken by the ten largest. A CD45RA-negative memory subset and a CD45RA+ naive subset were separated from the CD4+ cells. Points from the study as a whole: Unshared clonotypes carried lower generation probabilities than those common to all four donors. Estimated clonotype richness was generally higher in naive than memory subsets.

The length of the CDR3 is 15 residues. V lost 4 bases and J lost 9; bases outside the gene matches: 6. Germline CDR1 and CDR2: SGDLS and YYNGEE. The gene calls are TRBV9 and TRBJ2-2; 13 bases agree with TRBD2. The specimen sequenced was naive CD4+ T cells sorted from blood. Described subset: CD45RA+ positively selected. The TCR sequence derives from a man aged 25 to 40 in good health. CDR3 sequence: CASSLGLAGDRELFF. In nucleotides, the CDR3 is TGTGCCAGCAGCTTAGGACTAGCGGGAGACCGGGAGCTGTTTTTT. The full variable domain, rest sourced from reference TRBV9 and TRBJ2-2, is DSGVTQTPKHLITATGQRVTLRCSPRSGDLSVYWYQQSLDQGLQFLIQYYNGEERAKGNILERFSAQQFPDLHSELNLSSLELGDSALYFCASSLGLAGDRELFFGEGSRLTVL.